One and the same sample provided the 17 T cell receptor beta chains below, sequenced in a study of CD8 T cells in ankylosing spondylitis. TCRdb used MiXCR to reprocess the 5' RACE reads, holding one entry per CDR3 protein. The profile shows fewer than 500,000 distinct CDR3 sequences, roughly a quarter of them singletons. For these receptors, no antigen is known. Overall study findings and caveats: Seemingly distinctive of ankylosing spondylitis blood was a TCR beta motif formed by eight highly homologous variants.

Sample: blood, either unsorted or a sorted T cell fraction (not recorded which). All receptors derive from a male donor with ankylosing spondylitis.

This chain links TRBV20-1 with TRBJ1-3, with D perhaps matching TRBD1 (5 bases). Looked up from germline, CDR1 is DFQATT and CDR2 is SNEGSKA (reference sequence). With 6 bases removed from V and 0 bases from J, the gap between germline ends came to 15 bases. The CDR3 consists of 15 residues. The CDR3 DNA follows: TGCAGTGCCAGGCTCGGGGGGAGCTCTGGAAACACCATATATTTT. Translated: CSARLGGSSGNTIYF.

The CDR3 region has the DNA TGTGCCATCAGAAATGACAGGGGGAATCAGCCCCAGCATTTT. It specifies CAIRNDRGNQPQHF. The gene calls are TRBV10-3 and TRBJ1-5, with 9 bases aligning to TRBD1. CDR3 length equals 14 residues. CDR1 is ENHRY, CDR2 SYGVKD, per germline. V lost 6 bases to trimming and J lost 4 bases; unmatched junction nucleotides: 4.

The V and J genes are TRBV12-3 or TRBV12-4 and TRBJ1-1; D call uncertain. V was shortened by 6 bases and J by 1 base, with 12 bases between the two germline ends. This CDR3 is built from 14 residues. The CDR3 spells CASSYVEGNTEAFF. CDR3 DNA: TGTGCCAGCAGCTACGTTGAGGGGAACACTGAAGCTTTCTTT.

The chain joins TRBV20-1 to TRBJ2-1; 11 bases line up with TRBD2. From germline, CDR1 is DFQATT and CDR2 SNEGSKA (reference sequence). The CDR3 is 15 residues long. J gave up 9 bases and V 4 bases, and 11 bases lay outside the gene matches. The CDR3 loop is CSATRQGSGRAEQFF. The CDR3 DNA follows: TGCAGTGCTACGAGGCAGGGTAGCGGGAGGGCTGAGCAGTTCTTC.

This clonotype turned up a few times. The CDR3 DNA sequence: TGTGCCAGCAGAATGAGCGGAGGGAGCTCCTACGAGCAGTACTTC. It translates to CASRMSGGSSYEQYF. This rearrangement joins TRBV6-2 or TRBV6-3 to TRBJ2-7; D perhaps matches TRBD2 (6 bases). The CDR3 contains 15 residues. The germline V and J ends were trimmed by 6 bases and 0 bases, with 15 bases remaining between them. The germline CDR1 and CDR2 sequences are MNHEY and SVGEGT.

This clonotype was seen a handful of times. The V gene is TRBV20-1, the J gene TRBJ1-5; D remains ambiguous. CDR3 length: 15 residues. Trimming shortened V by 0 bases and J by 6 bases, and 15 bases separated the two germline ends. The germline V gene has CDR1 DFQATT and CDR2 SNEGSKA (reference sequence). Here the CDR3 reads CSARERLSTGQPQHF. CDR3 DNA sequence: TGCAGTGCTAGAGAGAGGCTGAGTACGGGTCAGCCCCAGCATTTT.

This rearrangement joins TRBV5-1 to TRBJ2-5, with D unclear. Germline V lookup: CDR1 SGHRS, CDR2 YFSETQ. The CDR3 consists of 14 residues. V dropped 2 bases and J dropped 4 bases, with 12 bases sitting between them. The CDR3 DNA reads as TGCGCCAGCAGCTTCGAGTATGTTGGAGAGACCCAGTACTTC. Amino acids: CASSFEYVGETQYF.

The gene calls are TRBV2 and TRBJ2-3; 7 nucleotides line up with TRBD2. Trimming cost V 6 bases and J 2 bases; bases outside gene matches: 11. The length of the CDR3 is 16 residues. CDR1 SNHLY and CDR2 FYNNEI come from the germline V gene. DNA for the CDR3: TGTGCCAGCAGAACAAGGACCGGACTAGTCACAGATACGCAGTATTTT. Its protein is CASRTRTGLVTDTQYF.

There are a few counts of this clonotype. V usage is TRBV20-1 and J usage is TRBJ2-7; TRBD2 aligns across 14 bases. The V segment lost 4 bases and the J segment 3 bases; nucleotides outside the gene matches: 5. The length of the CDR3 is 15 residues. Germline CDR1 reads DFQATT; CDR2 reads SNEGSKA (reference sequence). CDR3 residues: CSATGLAGVFYEQYF. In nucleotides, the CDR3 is TGCAGTGCTACGGGACTAGCGGGAGTATTCTACGAGCAGTACTTC.

CDR3 residues: CSVGTGGSGANVLTF. The CDR3 DNA reads TGCAGCGTTGGGACAGGGGGCTCTGGGGCCAACGTCCTGACTTTC. The chain uses TRBV29-1 and TRBJ2-6, with 10 bases identical to TRBD1. The CDR3 has 15 residues. Trimming took 4 bases from V and 0 from J; bases not matched to a gene: 0. CDR1 and CDR2 (germline): SQVTM, ANQGSEA. Looking up the rest from reference TRBV29-1 and TRBJ2-6 gives the full variable domain: SAVISQKPSRDICQRGTSLTIQCQVDSQVTMMFWYRQQPGQSLTLIATANQGSEATYESGFVIDKFPISRPNLTFSTLTVSNMSPEDSSIYLCSVGTGGSGANVLTFGAGSRLTVL.

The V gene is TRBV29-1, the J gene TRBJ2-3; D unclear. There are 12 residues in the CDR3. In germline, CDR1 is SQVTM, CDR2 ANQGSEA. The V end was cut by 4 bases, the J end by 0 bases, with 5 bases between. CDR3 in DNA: TGCAGCGTTGTGATCAGCACAGATACGCAGTATTTT. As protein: CSVVISTDTQYF.

CDR3 nucleotides: TGTGCCAGCAGCTCGCTGGGGGGGGTGGTGTCCTACGAGCAGTACTTC. It is translated as CASSSLGGVVSYEQYF. V is TRBV5-6 and J is TRBJ2-7, with 7 bases matching TRBD2. The J segment lost 1 base and the V segment lost 3 bases, leaving 10 bases of the junction unmatched. The CDR3 length is 16 residues. Germline V CDR1 and CDR2: SGHDT, YYEEEE.

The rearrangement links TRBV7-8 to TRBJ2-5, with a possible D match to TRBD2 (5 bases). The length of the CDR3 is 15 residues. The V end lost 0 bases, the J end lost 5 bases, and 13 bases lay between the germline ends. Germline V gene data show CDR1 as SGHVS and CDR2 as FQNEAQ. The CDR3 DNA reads TGTGCCAGCAGCTTAGCGCCCCTAGCTCTGGAGACCCAGTACTTC. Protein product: CASSLAPLALETQYF. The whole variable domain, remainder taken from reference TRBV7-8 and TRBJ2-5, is GAGVSQSPRYKVAKRGQDVALRCDPISGHVSLFWYQQALGQGPEFLTYFQNEAQLDKSGLPSDRFFAERPEGSVSTLKIQRTQQEDSAVYLCASSLAPLALETQYFGPGTRLLVL.

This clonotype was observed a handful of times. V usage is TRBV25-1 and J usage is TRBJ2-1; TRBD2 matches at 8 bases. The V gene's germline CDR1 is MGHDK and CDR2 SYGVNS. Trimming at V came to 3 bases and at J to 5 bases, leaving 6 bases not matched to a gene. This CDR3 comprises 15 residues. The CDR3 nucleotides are TGTGCCAGCAGTGACACGGGAGGGCCACACAATGAGCAGTTCTTC. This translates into CASSDTGGPHNEQFF.

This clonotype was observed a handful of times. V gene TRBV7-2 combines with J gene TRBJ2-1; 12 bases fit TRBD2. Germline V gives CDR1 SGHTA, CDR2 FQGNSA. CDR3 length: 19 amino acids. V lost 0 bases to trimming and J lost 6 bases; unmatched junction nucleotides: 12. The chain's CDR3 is CASSLARLAGGGNPNEQFF. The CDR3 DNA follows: TGTGCCAGCAGCTTAGCGCGGCTAGCGGGAGGGGGTAACCCCAATGAGCAGTTCTTC.

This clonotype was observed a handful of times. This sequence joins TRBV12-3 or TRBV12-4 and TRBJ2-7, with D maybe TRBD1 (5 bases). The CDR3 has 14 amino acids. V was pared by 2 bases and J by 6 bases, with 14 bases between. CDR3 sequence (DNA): TGTGCCAGCAGTTTACGGCAAGGTAGGGGCGAGCAGTACTTC. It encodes CASSLRQGRGEQYF.

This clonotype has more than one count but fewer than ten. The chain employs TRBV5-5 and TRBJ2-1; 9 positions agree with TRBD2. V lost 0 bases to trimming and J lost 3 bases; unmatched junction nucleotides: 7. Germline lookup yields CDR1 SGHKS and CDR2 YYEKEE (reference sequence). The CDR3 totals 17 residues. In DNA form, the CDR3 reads TGTGCCAGCAGCTTGGCCAAGCTAGCGGGATTCTACAATGAGCAGTTCTTC. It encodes CASSLAKLAGFYNEQFF.